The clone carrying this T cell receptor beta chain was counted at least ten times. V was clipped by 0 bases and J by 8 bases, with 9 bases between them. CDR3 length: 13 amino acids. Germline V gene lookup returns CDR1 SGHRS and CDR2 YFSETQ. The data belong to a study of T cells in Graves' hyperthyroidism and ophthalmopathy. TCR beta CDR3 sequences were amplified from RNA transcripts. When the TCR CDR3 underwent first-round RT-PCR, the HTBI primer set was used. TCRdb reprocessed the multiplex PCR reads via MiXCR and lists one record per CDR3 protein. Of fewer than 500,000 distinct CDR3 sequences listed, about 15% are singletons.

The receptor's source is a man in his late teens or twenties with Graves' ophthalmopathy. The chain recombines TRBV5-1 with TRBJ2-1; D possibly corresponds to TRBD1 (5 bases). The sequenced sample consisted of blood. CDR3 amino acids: CASSLAPGYEQFF. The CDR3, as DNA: TGCGCCAGCAGCTTGGCCCCAGGGTATGAGCAGTTCTTC.